The next 18 T cell receptor beta chains were all read from a single sample in a study of identical twins. TCRdb reprocessed the 5' RACE reads with MiXCR, giving one entry per CDR3 protein. The sample has 430,000 or so distinct CDR3 sequences; more than 20% are singletons. These data are also associated with another study on T cells expressing NK-cell markers.

What was sequenced was CD4+ T cells sorted from blood. The receptors shown here come from a young woman in good health.

V and J are TRBV20-1 and TRBJ2-3; no reliable D call. V was shortened by 1 base and J by 4 bases, with 6 bases between the two germline ends. This CDR3 region has 12 residues. Germline CDR1 and CDR2: DFQATT and SNEGSKA (reference sequence). CDR3 region: CSARAPADTQYF. The CDR3, as DNA: TGCAGTGCTAGAGCCCCTGCAGATACGCAGTATTTT.

V usage is TRBV5-1 and J usage is TRBJ2-5, with 9 bases lining up with TRBD1. The CDR3 contains 15 residues. CDR1 and CDR2 from the germline V gene are SGHRS and YFSETQ. The junction had 3 bases not matched to a gene; V was cut back by 1 base and J by 2 bases. The CDR3 sequence is CASSLTGGRQETQYF. In DNA form, the CDR3 reads TGCGCCAGCAGCTTGACAGGGGGCCGACAAGAGACCCAGTACTTC.

V is TRBV5-1 and J is TRBJ1-4; no clear D gene. This CDR3 is built from 14 residues. Germline assignment: CDR1 SGHRS and CDR2 YFSETQ. V lost 1 base and J 7 bases, leaving 11 bases between the germline ends. CDR3 residues: CASSLRSQTEKLFF. CDR3 nucleotides: TGCGCCAGCAGCTTGCGGTCGCAAACTGAAAAACTGTTTTTT.

This clonotype came up a few times. This chain uses TRBV9 with TRBJ2-7; D could derive from TRBD1 or TRBD2 (5 bases each). There are 14 residues in the CDR3. Trimming left V 3 bases short and J 7 bases short, with 17 bases between. Germline assignment: CDR1 SGDLS and CDR2 YYNGEE. The DNA for the CDR3 is TGTGCCAGCAGCGGCCCCGGGGCAGCCTCGGAGCAGTACTTC. Its translation is CASSGPGAASEQYF.

The chain carries TRBV5-5 and TRBJ2-5; D ambiguous. CDR1 SGHKS and CDR2 YYEKEE come from the germline V gene (reference sequence). This CDR3 has 16 residues. Trimming left V 0 bases short and J 4 bases short, with 16 bases between. The CDR3 sequence: CASSLGASNPPETQYF. CDR3 sequence (DNA): TGTGCCAGCAGCTTGGGGGCGTCGAACCCGCCAGAGACCCAGTACTTC.

V gene TRBV7-2 combines with J gene TRBJ2-7; tentatively, D is TRBD2 (5 bases). The V and J ends lost 4 bases and 0 bases respectively, with 13 bases between them. In germline, CDR1 is SGHTA, CDR2 FQGNSA. This CDR3 spans 15 amino acids. The chain's CDR3 is CASSSSRGSSYEQYF. In nucleotides, the CDR3 is TGTGCCAGCAGCTCCTCCCGTGGGAGCTCCTACGAGCAGTACTTC.

The rearrangement joins TRBV19 to TRBJ2-7; 11 nucleotides align to TRBD2. V dropped 3 bases and J dropped 7; count of bases not matched to a gene: 11. Germline-derived CDR1 and CDR2 are LNHDA and SQIVND (reference sequence). The CDR3 length is 16 residues. CDR3 DNA: TGTGCCAGTAGTATCTCCCTAACTAGCGGGAGCAGTGAGCAGTACTTC. Protein sequence: CASSISLTSGSSEQYF.

This clonotype was picked up many times. The V call is TRBV19, the J call TRBJ2-1; 10 positions agree with TRBD2. This CDR3 has 15 residues. V gave up 6 bases and J gave up 10 bases; unmatched junction bases: 12. From germline, CDR1 is LNHDA and CDR2 SQIVND (reference sequence). CDR3 amino acids: CASSRTSGGLNEQFF. The CDR3 nucleotides are TGTGCCAGTAGCCGGACTAGCGGAGGCCTGAACGAGCAGTTCTTC. Looking up the rest from reference TRBV19 and TRBJ2-1 gives the full variable domain: DGGITQSPKYLFRKEGQNVTLSCEQNLNHDAMYWYRQDPGQGLRLIYYSQIVNDFQKGDIAEGYSVSREKKESFPLTVTSAQKNPTAFYLCASSRTSGGLNEQFFGPGTRLTVL.

This chain links TRBV7-9 with TRBJ2-7; 13 positions agree with TRBD2. Germline trimming cut 4 bases from V and 4 bases from J; bases unmatched to any gene: 7. Per germline, CDR1 SEHNR and CDR2 FQNEAQ (reference sequence). CDR3 size: 16 residues. The CDR3 here is CASSSLGLAGVYEQYF. The CDR3 DNA follows: TGTGCCAGCAGCTCCCTCGGACTAGCGGGAGTGTACGAGCAGTACTTC.

This rearrangement joins TRBV10-3 to TRBJ1-1, with 8 positions matching TRBD1. The V gene's germline CDR1 is ENHRY and CDR2 SYGVKD. The CDR3 is 15 residues long. The trim removed 4 bases at V and 6 bases at J, leaving 10 bases unmatched. CDR3: CAISGRTGYVAEAFF. DNA of the CDR3: TGTGCCATCAGTGGACGGACAGGGTATGTTGCTGAAGCTTTCTTT.

This clonotype was found a few times. The rearrangement links TRBV20-1 to TRBJ2-1; D might be TRBD1 or TRBD2, each matching 5 bases. Trimming removed 5 bases at V and 9 bases at J, with 23 bases between. CDR3 size: 15 residues. Germline loops: CDR1 DFQATT, CDR2 SNEGSKA (reference sequence). The CDR3 nucleotides read TGCAGTGCTTTTGCTTCGGGGCGGACGTACGGTGAGCAGTTCTTC. This codes for CSAFASGRTYGEQFF.

This clonotype was recorded many times. V gene TRBV7-8 combines with J gene TRBJ2-7; TRBD1 agrees at 7 bases. The V gene end was trimmed by 3 bases and the J gene end by 2 bases; junction bases not matched to a gene: 4. Germline V CDR1 and CDR2: SGHVS, FQNEAQ. The CDR3 is made up of 14 amino acids. CDR3 loop: CASSFDRAAYEQYF. CDR3 nucleotides: TGTGCCAGCAGCTTCGACAGGGCCGCCTACGAGCAGTACTTC.

V is TRBV6-5 and J is TRBJ1-2; D not certain. The CDR3 sequence is 12 residues long. The germline gives CDR1 MNHEY, CDR2 SVGAGI. V was pared by 6 bases and J by 8 bases, with 13 bases between. CDR3 amino acids: CASSSILGGYTF. The DNA of the CDR3 is TGTGCCAGCAGCTCCATCCTCGGGGGCTACACCTTC.

This clonotype has a handful of counts. The CDR3 is CAISGLAGGSVTDTQYF. The CDR3 coding sequence is TGTGCCATCAGTGGACTAGCGGGAGGTTCGGTCACAGATACGCAGTATTTT. The V gene is TRBV10-3, the J gene TRBJ2-3, with 13 nucleotides matching TRBD2. Germline V CDR1 and CDR2: ENHRY, SYGVKD. V gave up 4 bases and J gave up 2 bases; unmatched junction bases: 6. There are 17 residues in the CDR3.

This clonotype was detected a few times. The chain carries TRBV30 and TRBJ1-4; D call uncertain. The V end was cut by 0 bases, the J end by 13 bases, with 15 bases between. The CDR3 is 13 residues long. Looked up from germline, CDR1 is GTSNPN and CDR2 is SVGIG (reference sequence). CDR3 amino acids: CAWSVWGSSSLFF. The CDR3 DNA follows: TGTGCCTGGAGTGTTTGGGGTTCGAGTTCACTGTTTTTT.

This clonotype was picked up a small number of times. This chain connects TRBV5-6 to TRBJ2-2; the match to TRBD2 covers 9 bases. Unmatched junction bases numbered 6, after V lost 4 bases and J lost 2 bases. This CDR3 has 16 amino acids. The V gene's germline CDR1 is SGHDT and CDR2 YYEEEE. Here the CDR3 reads CASSLAGRGNTGELFF. CDR3 bases: TGTGCCAGCAGCCTAGCGGGACGGGGAAACACCGGGGAGCTGTTTTTT.

This rearrangement joins TRBV30 to TRBJ1-5; D is undetermined. Germline CDR1 GTSNPN, CDR2 SVGIG (reference sequence). The CDR3 consists of 13 residues. The V gene lost 0 bases and the J gene lost 4 bases, with 7 bases spanning the gap. The CDR3 DNA reads as TGTGCCTGGAGTGTGGGAGAAAATCAGCCCCAGCATTTT. Translated: CAWSVGENQPQHF. Full variable domain (rest looked up from reference TRBV30 and TRBJ1-5): SQTIHQWPATLVQPVGSPLSLECTVEGTSNPNLYWYRQAAGRGLQLLFYSVGIGQISSEVPQNLSASRPQDRQFILSSKKLLLSDSGFYLCAWSVGENQPQHFGDGTRLSIL.

The chain joins TRBV27 to TRBJ1-5; TRBD1 is a possible D gene (5 bases). Trimming pared 6 bases from V and 0 bases from J, leaving 9 bases between. Per the germline V gene, CDR1 is MNHEY and CDR2 is SMNVEV (reference sequence). This CDR3 is built from 14 residues. The CDR3 nucleotides read TGTGCCAGCAGATACCAGGGTAGCAATCAGCCCCAGCATTTT. It codes for CASRYQGSNQPQHF.